This entry features one T cell receptor (beta chain) sequence. PCR was performed using 60 Vbeta and 13 Jbeta primers. Assay used: immunoSEQ multiplex PCR; TCRdb lists only in-frame clones, some missing. Of tens of thousands of clones listed, 70% to 75% are singletons. These data belong to a study of cytomegalovirus exposure and HLA in healthy donors. With V trimmed by 8 bases and J by 8 bases, 14 bases remained unmatched. CDR1 and CDR2 from the germline V gene are GTSNPN and SVGIG (reference sequence). The CDR3 is 14 residues long. The source material was PBMCs. This chain uses TRBV30 with TRBJ2-1; 8 bases agree with TRBD2. The receptor was isolated from a woman aged 45 to 65 in good health and CMV-seropositive. In nucleotides, the CDR3 is TGTGCCGGGCACACCGGGAGGGCCCTGGATGAGCAGTTCTTC. Translation: CAGHTGRALDEQFF.